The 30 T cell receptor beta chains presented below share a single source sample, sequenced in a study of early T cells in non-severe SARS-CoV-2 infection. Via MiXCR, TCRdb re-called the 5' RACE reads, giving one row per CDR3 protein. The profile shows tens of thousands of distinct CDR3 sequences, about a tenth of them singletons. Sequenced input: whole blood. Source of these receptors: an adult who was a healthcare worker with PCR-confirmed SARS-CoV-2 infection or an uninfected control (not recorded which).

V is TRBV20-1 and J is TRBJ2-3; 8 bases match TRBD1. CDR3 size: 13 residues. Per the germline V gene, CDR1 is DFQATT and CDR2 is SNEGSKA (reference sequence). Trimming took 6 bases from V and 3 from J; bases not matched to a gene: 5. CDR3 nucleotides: TGCAGTGCCACCCGACAGGGGACAGATACGCAGTATTTT. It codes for CSATRQGTDTQYF.

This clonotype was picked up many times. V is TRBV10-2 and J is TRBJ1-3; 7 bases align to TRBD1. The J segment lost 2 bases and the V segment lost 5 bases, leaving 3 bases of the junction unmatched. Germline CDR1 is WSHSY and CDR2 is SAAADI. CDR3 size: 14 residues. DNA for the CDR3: TGCGCCAGCAGTCCTCAGGGGGCTGGAAACACCATATATTTT. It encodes CASSPQGAGNTIYF.

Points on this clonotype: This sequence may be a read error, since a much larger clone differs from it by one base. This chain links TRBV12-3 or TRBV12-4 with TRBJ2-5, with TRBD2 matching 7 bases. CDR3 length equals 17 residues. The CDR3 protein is CVSSLEVMERGEETQYF. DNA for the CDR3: TGTGTCAGCAGTTTAGAGGTTATGGAGCGGGGCGAGGAGACCCAGTACTTC.

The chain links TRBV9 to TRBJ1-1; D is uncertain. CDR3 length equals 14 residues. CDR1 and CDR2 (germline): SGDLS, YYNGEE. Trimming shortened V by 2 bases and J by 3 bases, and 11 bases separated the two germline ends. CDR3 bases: TGTGCCAGCAGCGTCGGCACCCTATACACTGAAGCTTTCTTT. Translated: CASSVGTLYTEAFF.

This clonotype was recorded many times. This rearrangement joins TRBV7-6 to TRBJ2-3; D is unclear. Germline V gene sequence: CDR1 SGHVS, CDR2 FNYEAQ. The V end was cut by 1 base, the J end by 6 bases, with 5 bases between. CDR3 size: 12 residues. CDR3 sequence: CASSLDGDTQYF. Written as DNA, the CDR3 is TGTGCCAGCAGCTTAGACGGGGATACGCAGTATTTT. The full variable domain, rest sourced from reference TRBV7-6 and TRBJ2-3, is GAGVSQSPRYKVTKRGQDVALRCDPISGHVSLYWYRQALGQGPEFLTYFNYEAQQDKSGLPNDRFSAERPEGSISTLTIQRTEQRDSAMYRCASSLDGDTQYFGPGTRLTVL.

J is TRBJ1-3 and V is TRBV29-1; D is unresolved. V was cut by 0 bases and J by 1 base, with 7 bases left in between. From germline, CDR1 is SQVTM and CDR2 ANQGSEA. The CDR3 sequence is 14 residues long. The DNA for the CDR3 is TGCAGCGTTGAAGAACGATTATCTGGAAACACCATATATTTT. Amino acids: CSVEERLSGNTIYF.

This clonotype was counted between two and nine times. The CDR3 loop is CASSFTTGELFF. CDR3 DNA sequence: TGTGCCAGCAGTTTTACCACCGGGGAGCTGTTTTTT. The chain is built from TRBV28 and TRBJ2-2; D not certain. The CDR3 contains 12 residues. The V end was cut by 3 bases, the J end by 4 bases, with 3 bases between. Germline lookup yields CDR1 MDHEN and CDR2 SYDVKM.

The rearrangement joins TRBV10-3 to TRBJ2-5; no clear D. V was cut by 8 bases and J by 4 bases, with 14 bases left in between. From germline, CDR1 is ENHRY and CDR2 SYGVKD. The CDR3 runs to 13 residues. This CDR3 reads CAIGPPSRETQYF. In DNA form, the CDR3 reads TGTGCCATCGGCCCCCCCTCGAGAGAGACCCAGTACTTC.

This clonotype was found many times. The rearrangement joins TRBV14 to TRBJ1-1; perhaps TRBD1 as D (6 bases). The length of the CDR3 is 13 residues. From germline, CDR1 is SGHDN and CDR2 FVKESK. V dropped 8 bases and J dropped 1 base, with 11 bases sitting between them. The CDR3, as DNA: TGTGCCAGCTCAGGACAGACGAACACTGAAGCTTTCTTT. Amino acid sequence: CASSGQTNTEAFF.

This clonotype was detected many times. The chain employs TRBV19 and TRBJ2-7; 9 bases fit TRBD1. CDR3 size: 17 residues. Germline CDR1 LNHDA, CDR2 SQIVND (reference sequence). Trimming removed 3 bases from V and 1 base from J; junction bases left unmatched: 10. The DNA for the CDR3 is TGTGCCAGTAGTATCCAGGGGACAGGGATGGGGTCCTACGAGCAGTACTTC. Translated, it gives CASSIQGTGMGSYEQYF.

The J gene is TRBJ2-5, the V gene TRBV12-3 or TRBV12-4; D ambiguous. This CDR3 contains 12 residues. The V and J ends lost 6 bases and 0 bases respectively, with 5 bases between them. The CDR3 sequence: CASSSYQETQYF. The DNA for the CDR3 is TGTGCCAGCAGCTCGTACCAAGAGACCCAGTACTTC.

CDR3: CASSLNPGQGPYNEQFF. In DNA form, the CDR3 reads TGTGCCAGCAGCCTCAATCCGGGACAGGGACCCTACAATGAGCAGTTCTTC. This chain joins TRBV7-3 and TRBJ2-1; 9 bases line up with TRBD1. CDR1 is SGHTA, CDR2 FQGTGA, per germline. J was trimmed by 2 bases and V by 5 bases; bases with no gene match: 10. The CDR3 runs 17 residues.

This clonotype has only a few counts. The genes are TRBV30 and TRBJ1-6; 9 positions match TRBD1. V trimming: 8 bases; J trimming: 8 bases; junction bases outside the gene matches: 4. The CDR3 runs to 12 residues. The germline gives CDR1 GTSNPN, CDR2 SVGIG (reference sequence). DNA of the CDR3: TGTGCCGTTACAGGGGGCCATTCACCCCTCCACTTT. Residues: CAVTGGHSPLHF.

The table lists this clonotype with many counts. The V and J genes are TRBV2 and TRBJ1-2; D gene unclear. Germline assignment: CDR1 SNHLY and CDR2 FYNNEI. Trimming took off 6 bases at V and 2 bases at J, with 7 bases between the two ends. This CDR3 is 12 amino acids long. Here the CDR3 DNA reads TGTGCCAGCAGCGGGGTCAACTATGGCTACACCTTC. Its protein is CASSGVNYGYTF.

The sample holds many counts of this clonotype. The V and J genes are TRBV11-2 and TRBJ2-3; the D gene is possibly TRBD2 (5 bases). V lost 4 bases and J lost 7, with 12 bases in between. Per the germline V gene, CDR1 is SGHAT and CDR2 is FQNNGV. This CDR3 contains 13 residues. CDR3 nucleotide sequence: TGTGCCAGCAGCTCGTTGCGGGCGAATACGCAGTATTTT. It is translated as CASSSLRANTQYF. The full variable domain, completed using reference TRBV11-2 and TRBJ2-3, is EAGVAQSPRYKIIEKRQSVAFWCNPISGHATLYWYQQILGQGPKLLIQFQNNGVVDDSQLPKDRFSAERLKGVDSTLKIQPAKLEDSAVYLCASSSLRANTQYFGPGTRLTVL.

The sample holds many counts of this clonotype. CDR3 DNA sequence: TGCAGTGCTAGCTTAGCGGGGGGCGAGACCCAGTACTTC. Protein: CSASLAGGETQYF. The chain combines TRBV20-1 with TRBJ2-5; 10 bases match TRBD2. Trimming took 3 bases from V and 5 from J; bases not matched to a gene: 3. Germline CDR1 reads DFQATT; CDR2 reads SNEGSKA (reference sequence). The CDR3 is made up of 13 amino acids.

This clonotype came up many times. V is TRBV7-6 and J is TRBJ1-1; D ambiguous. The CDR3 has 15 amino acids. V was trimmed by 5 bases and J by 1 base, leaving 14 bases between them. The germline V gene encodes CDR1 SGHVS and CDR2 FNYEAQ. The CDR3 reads CASSQRPDPNTEAFF. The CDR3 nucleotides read TGTGCCAGCAGCCAAAGGCCCGACCCGAACACTGAAGCTTTCTTT.

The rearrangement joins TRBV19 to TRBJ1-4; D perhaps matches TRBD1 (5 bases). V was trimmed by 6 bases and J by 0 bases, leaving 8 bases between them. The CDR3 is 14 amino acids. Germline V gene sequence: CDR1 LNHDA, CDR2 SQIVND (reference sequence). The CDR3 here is CASSDSATNEKLFF. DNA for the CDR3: TGTGCCAGTAGCGACAGTGCAACTAATGAAAAACTGTTTTTT. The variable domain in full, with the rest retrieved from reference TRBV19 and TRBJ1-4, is DGGITQSPKYLFRKEGQNVTLSCEQNLNHDAMYWYRQDPGQGLRLIYYSQIVNDFQKGDIAEGYSVSREKKESFPLTVTSAQKNPTAFYLCASSDSATNEKLFFGSGTQLSVL.

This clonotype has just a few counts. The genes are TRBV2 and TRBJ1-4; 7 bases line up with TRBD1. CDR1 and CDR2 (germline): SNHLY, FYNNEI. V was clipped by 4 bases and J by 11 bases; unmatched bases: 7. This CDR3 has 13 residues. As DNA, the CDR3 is TGTGCCAGCAGTGCGGACAGGATATGGAAACTGTTTTTT. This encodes CASSADRIWKLFF.

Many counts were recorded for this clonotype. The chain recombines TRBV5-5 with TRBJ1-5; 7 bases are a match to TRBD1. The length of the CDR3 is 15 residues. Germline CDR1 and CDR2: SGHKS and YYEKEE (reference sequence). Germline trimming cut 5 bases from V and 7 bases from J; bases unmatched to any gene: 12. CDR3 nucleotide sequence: TGTGCCAGCAGTTTTATTGACAGGGCTGCACAGCCCCAGCATTTT. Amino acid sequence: CASSFIDRAAQPQHF. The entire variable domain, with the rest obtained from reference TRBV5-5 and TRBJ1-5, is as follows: DAGVTQSPTHLIKTRGQQVTLRCSPISGHKSVSWYQQVLGQGPQFIFQYYEKEERGRGNFPDRFSARQFPNYSSELNVNALLLGDSALYLCASSFIDRAAQPQHFGDGTRLSIL.

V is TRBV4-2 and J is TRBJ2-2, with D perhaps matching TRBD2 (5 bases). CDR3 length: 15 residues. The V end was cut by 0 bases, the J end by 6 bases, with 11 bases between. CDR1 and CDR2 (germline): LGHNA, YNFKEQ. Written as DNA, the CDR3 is TGTGCCAGCAGCCAAGATGGCCTAGCTTCCGGGGAGCTGTTTTTT. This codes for CASSQDGLASGELFF.

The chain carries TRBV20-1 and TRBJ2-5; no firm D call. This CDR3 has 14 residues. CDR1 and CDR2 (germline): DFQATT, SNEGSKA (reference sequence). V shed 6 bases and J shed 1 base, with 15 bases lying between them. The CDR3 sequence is CSALNRQAQETQYF. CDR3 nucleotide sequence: TGCAGTGCCCTCAACCGGCAGGCCCAAGAGACCCAGTACTTC.

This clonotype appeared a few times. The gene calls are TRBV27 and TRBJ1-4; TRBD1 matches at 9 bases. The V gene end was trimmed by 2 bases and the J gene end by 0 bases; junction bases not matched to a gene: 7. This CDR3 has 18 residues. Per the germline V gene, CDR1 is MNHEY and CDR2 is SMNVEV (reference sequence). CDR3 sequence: CASSLLPGQGSTNEKLFF. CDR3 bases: TGTGCCAGCAGTTTACTCCCGGGACAGGGATCAACTAATGAAAAACTGTTTTTT.

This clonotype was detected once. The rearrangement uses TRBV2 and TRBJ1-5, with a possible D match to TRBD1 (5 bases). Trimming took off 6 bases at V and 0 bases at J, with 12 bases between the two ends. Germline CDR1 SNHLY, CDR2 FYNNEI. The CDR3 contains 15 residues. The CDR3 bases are TGTGCCAGCAGGGCAGACAGATATAGCAATCAGCCCCAGCATTTT. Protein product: CASRADRYSNQPQHF.

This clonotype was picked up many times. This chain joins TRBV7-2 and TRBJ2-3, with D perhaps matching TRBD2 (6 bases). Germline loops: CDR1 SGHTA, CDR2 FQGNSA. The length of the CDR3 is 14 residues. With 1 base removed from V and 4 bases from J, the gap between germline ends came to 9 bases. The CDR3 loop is CASSLGAGPDTQYF. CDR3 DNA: TGTGCCAGCAGCTTAGGAGCGGGCCCAGATACGCAGTATTTT.

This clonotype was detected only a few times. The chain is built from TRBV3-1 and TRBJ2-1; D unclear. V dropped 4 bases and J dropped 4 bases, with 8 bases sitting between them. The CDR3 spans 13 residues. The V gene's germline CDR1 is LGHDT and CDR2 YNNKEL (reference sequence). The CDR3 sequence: CASSPPPYNEQFF. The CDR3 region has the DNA TGTGCCAGCAGCCCTCCGCCGTACAATGAGCAGTTCTTC.

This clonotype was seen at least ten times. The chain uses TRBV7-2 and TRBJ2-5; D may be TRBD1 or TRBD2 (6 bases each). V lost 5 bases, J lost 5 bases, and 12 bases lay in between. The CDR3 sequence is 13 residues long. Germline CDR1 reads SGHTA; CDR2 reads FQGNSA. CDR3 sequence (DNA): TGTGCCAGCAGCACTCAGGGGAGGGAGACCCAGTACTTC. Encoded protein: CASSTQGRETQYF.

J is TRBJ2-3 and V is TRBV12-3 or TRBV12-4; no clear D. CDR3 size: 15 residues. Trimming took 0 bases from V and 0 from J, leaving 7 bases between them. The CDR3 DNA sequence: TGTGCCAGCAGTTTAGCAATGACGAGCACAGATACGCAGTATTTT. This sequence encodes CASSLAMTSTDTQYF.

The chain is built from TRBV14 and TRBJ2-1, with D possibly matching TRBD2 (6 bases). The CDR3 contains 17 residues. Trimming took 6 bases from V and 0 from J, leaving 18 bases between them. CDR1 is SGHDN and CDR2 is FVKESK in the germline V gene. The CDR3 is CASRAQGLQSSYNEQFF. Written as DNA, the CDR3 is TGTGCCAGCAGAGCCCAGGGACTGCAAAGCTCCTACAATGAGCAGTTCTTC.

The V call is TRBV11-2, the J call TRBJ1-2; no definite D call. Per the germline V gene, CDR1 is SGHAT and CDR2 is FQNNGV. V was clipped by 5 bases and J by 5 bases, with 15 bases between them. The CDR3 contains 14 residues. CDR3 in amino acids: CASSLAASAYGYTF. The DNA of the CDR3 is TGTGCCAGCAGCCTAGCGGCGTCTGCTTATGGCTACACCTTC.